Below, one T cell receptor beta chain is given with its context. Its antigen is still unknown. The data derive from a study of graft-versus-host responses after intestinal transplantation. Background on the study: Recipients obtained multivisceral, liver-intestinal, or isolated intestinal transplants. Every recipient underwent anti-thymocyte globulin induction, then tacrolimus and steroids for three to four years. General observations from the study: Detection of GvH clones occurred in recipient marrow, and some had their first appearance in ileum or blood. Those patients showing graft-donor T cell macrochimerism displayed high graft-versus-host to host-versus-graft clonal ratios in allografts.

Some clones are missing from TCRdb's copy, which holds only in-frame ones; the method was immunoSEQ multiplex PCR. The table shows roughly 56,000 clones, with approximately 90% occurring only once. This receptor was obtained from a human patient who received an intestinal transplant, so some T cells may come from the graft donor. Here the sequenced sample was PBMCs, taken around 120 days after intestinal transplantation.

CDR3 nucleotides: TGTGCCAGCAGTGCCACAGGGGCGCGAGAGACCCAGTACTTC. Translated, it gives CASSATGARETQYF. The V gene is TRBV25-1, the J gene TRBJ2-5; 7 nucleotides match TRBD1. The V gene end was trimmed by 4 bases and the J gene end by 4 bases; junction bases not matched to a gene: 6. Germline V CDR1 and CDR2: MGHDK, SYGVNS. This CDR3 is 14 amino acids long.